This entry is about one TCR beta chain. The CDR3 contains 13 residues. Germline V gene lookup returns CDR1 SGHKS and CDR2 YYEKEE (reference sequence). V was pared by 3 bases and J by 10 bases, with 2 bases of the junction left unmatched. This entry belongs to a study of blood T cell repertoires in COVID-19. Methods used by the authors: Estimation of nucleated cell counts relied on the amplification of reference gene primers. Only in-frame clones appear in the TCRdb table, and some are missing; sequencing was by immunoSEQ multiplex PCR. For V, J and clone size, that table is used; D and trimming come from the DNA. Here the sample spans roughly 250,000 clones, 75% to 90% being singletons.

This receptor was taken from a human donor in a cohort sampled during active COVID-19. The chain combines TRBV5-5 with TRBJ1-4; TRBD1 matches 11 bases. Material: peripheral blood. DNA of the CDR3: TGTGCCAGCAGCTGGGGGACAGGGGGAAAACTGTTTTTT. Translated: CASSWGTGGKLFF.